This T cell receptor (beta chain) appears in the sequencing data of a study of blood T cell repertoires in COVID-19 (dated by TCRdb to about 2020). In terms of the full investigation: Samples from collaborators originated in the United States, Italy and Spain and spanned both the acute and convalescent phases of COVID-19. Samples came from the ongoing ImmuneRACE study (first 160 participants) plus 1,254 subjects from 6 global collaborators. The prospective study material was composed of cDNA or gDNA derived from T cells, B-cell-depleted T cells, or PBMCs. The dataset comprised deeply sampled blood TCRbeta repertoires from subjects exposed to, actively infected with, or recovered from COVID-19. The repertoires were released in a freely available public database intended as a resource for research on the immune response to SARS-CoV-2. Nearly every sample came with metadata listing a de-identified subject ID, COVID-19 status, age in years and sex. Where available, HLA class I and class II types were taken from metadata supplied by the sample provider and were not determined by assay-based typing.

Of note for this clone: The clone's antigen remains unknown. There are no base qualities to consult, and no much larger clone falls within one base.

Whole blood was collected in K2EDTA tubes by collaborating institutions according to the institutions' own protocols. For TCRbeta analysis, collaborators shipped samples as frozen whole blood, isolated PBMCs, or DNA extracted from either of those sample types. TCRbeta CDR3 regions were amplified from genomic DNA using the immunoSEQ Assay, a bias-controlled multiplex PCR. The authors processed their data as follows. Nucleated cell counts per sample were estimated from amplification of reference gene primers within the assay. To quantify the absolute abundance of each unique TCRbeta CDR3 rearrangement, sequence reads were collapsed and filtered. Productive Simpson clonality was computed per sample as the square root of Simpson's diversity index over productive rearrangements. TCRdb retrieved this table from immuneACCESS and kept in-frame rearrangements only. Not all clones are present; in checked studies, unresolved V genes account for under half, and no reason is known for the remainder. The DNA gave D and trimming, while V, J and clone size come from that table. The sample table records 4,900 or so clones; around nine tenths of these occur just once. The ten largest clones represent less than 25% of the sample.

The junction shows trimming of 3 bases on V and 0 bases on J, and the gene matches do not reach 2 bases of it. Measured from the cysteine to the phenylalanine, the CDR3 is 18 residues long. Only the CDR3 portion is preserved as DNA: 54 bases, with reading frame beginning at the first base. CDR1 and CDR2, looked up from the germline V gene, are SGHRS and YFSETQ. What the work shows at the level of the full study, not this receptor alone: Clinical and demographic metadata were provided uncurated, with the amount varying by source and participant.

The rearranged chain carries TRBV5-1 and TRBJ2-6, and TRBD2 aligns with 14 junction nucleotides. The TCR comes from a human donor in a cohort sampled during active COVID-19. Sequenced sample: peripheral blood. CDR3 loop: CASSSGLAGGSGANVLTF. The DNA sequence reads TGCGCCAGCAGCTCCGGACTAGCGGGGGGCTCTGGGGCCAACGTCCTGACTTTC.